These T cell receptor beta chains were read from a single sample in a study of OX40 agonist ivuxolimab in advanced cancers. Libraries were prepared by immunoSEQ multiplex PCR; TCRdb keeps only in-frame clonotypes and omits some of them. The sample lists 50,000 to 75,000 clones; 70% to 90% were seen once. The source was CD4+ or CD8+ T cells sorted from blood, collected in a trial of the OX40 agonist ivuxolimab. Receptors were obtained from an adult with an advanced solid tumor such as melanoma, head and neck, liver or kidney cancer. CDR3s include the opening cysteine and the closing phenylalanine or tryptophan. The D gene is left open where the match is weak. Clone size, where shown, is once, few, many, or a class for clones that have expanded.

TRBJ2-2 | TRBV7-6 | TRBD2 | once | CASSPAGGNTGELFF | TGTGCCAGCAGCCCAGCGGGAGGGAACACCGGGGAGCTGTTTTTT
TRBJ2-1 | TRBV14 | TRBD2 | once | CASRLAGAAEQFF | TGTGCCAGCAGATTAGCGGGAGCGGCTGAGCAGTTCTTC
TRBJ1-1 | TRBV6-1 | - | - | CASSEWTPLNAEAFF | TGTGCCAGCAGTGAATGGACACCCTTGAACGCTGAAGCTTTCTTT
TRBJ2-5 | TRBV20-1 | TRBD2 | - | CSGTSYETQYF | TGCAGTGGGACTAGCTATGAGACCCAGTACTTC
TRBJ2-7 | TRBV6-1 | - | - | CASGELGQQYF | TGTGCCAGCGGCGAGTTAGGGCAGCAGTACTTC
TRBJ2-7 | TRBV6-6 | - | - | CASRTDTISYEQYF | TGTGCCAGCAGAACCGACACAATCTCCTACGAGCAGTACTTC
TRBJ1-1 | TRBV6-5 | TRBD1 | - | CASSPRGPGPEAFF | TGTGCCAGCAGCCCTAGGGGGCCCGGGCCTGAAGCTTTCTTT
TRBJ2-7 | TRBV9 | - | - | CASSAGFGQGLYEQYF | TGTGCCAGCAGCGCAGGGTTCGGGCAGGGCCTTTACGAGCAGTACTTC
TRBJ1-1 | TRBV19 | TRBD1 | - | CASQRDRSYTEAFF | TGTGCCAGTCAGCGGGACAGGAGCTACACTGAAGCTTTCTTT
TRBJ1-5 | TRBV28 | TRBD1 | - | CASSRDRGPNQPQHF | TGTGCCAGCAGTAGGGACAGGGGGCCCAATCAGCCCCAGCATTTT
TRBJ2-2 | TRBV7-3 | TRBD2 | - | CASSLFGTSGIGDTGELFF | TGTGCCAGCAGCTTATTCGGGACTAGCGGGATCGGGGACACCGGGGAGCTGTTTTTT
TRBJ2-4 | TRBV11-2 | TRBD1 | - | CASSPQGAWYIQYF | TGTGCCAGCAGCCCACAGGGGGCCTGGTACATTCAGTACTTC
TRBJ2-1 | TRBV4-1 | TRBD2 | medium-sized | CASSQDPPGLAAYNEQFF | TGCGCCAGCAGCCAAGACCCTCCGGGACTAGCGGCCTACAATGAGCAGTTCTTC
TRBJ1-4 | TRBV30 | - | few | CAWSERGNEKLFF | TGTGCCTGGAGTGAGAGAGGGAATGAAAAACTGTTTTTT
TRBJ1-2 | TRBV6-6 | TRBD1 | - | CASSLTGGGGYTF | TGTGCCAGCAGTCTTACAGGGGGTGGTGGCTACACCTTC
TRBJ2-7 | TRBV11-2 | - | once | CASSLTHRAGTAVTYEQYF | TGTGCCAGCAGCTTAACTCATAGAGCGGGGACAGCCGTTACCTACGAGCAGTACTTC
TRBJ2-3 | TRBV28 | - | once | CASRPDHTDTQYF | TGTGCCAGCAGGCCGGACCACACAGATACGCAGTATTTT
TRBJ2-6 | TRBV12-5 | TRBD2 | - | CASGGLAGGPRVSGANVLTF | TGTGCTAGTGGGGGACTAGCGGGAGGCCCAAGAGTCTCTGGGGCCAACGTCCTGACTTTC
TRBJ1-2 | TRBV27 | - | - | CASKRASSNYDYTF | TGTGCCAGCAAGCGGGCCAGCTCGAACTATGACTACACCTTC
TRBJ2-7 | TRBV11-2 | TRBD1 | - | CASSAGTGVYEQYF | TGTGCCAGCAGCGCCGGGACAGGGGTCTACGAGCAGTACTTC
TRBJ2-7 | TRBV5-1 | TRBD1 | - | CASSRGQSYEQYF | TGCGCCAGCAGCAGGGGACAGTCCTACGAGCAGTACTTC
TRBJ2-1 | TRBV28 | - | few | CASSFWGAESDEQFF | TGTGCCAGCAGTTTCTGGGGGGCCGAGAGCGATGAGCAGTTCTTC
TRBJ2-7 | TRBV18 | - | - | CASSASRTLDYEQYF | TGTGCCAGCTCAGCGAGCCGGACGCTCGACTACGAGCAGTACTTC
TRBJ2-7 | TRBV5-4 | - | once | CASSLVPGAPYEQYF | TGTGCCAGCAGCTTGGTCCCAGGCGCACCCTACGAGCAGTACTTC
TRBJ1-2 | TRBV4-1 | - | - | CASSQTAGFYGYTF | TGCGCCAGCAGCCAAACAGCGGGATTCTATGGCTACACCTTC
TRBJ2-5 | TRBV5-1 | - | - | CASSFEGRETQYF | TGCGCCAGCAGCTTTGAGGGGCGAGAGACCCAGTACTTC
TRBJ2-4 | TRBV7-8 | - | - | CASSLGQVPVVVF | TGTGCCAGCAGCTTAGGACAGGTCCCCGTAGTGGTCTTC
TRBJ1-1 | TRBV29-1 | - | - | CSVVRASEAFF | TGCAGCGTTGTTAGGGCCTCTGAAGCTTTCTTT
TRBJ1-2 | TRBV9 | - | - | CASSVGQYIGYGYTF | TGTGCCAGCAGCGTAGGGCAATATATTGGCTATGGCTACACCTTC
TRBJ2-2 | TRBV27 | - | - | CASSKEPGHMNLFF | TGTGCCAGCAGCAAAGAGCCGGGACATATGAATCTGTTTTTT
TRBJ2-7 | TRBV27 | TRBD2 | - | CASSPRGLAGLSGTYEQYF | TGTGCCAGCAGTCCCCGGGGACTAGCGGGCCTGAGTGGGACCTACGAGCAGTACTTC
TRBJ2-7 | TRBV29-1 | - | - | CSAGDYEQYF | TGCAGCGCCGGAGACTACGAGCAGTACTTC
TRBJ1-1 | TRBV4-1 | - | - | CASSHLINRVSAFF | TGCGCCAGCAGCCACCTCATAAACAGGGTGAGCGCTTTCTTT
TRBJ1-5 | TRBV6-1 | - | - | CASTGTTNQPQHF | TGTGCCAGCACGGGGACCACGAATCAGCCCCAGCATTTT
TRBJ2-1 | TRBV11-3 | TRBD2 | - | CASSLGPAGGYNEQFF | TGTGCCAGCAGCTTAGGGCCAGCGGGAGGCTACAATGAGCAGTTCTTC
TRBJ1-2 | TRBV30 | - | - | CAWSGGGAYGYTF | TGTGCCTGGAGTGGTGGGGGGGCCTATGGCTACACCTTC
TRBJ1-4 | TRBV28 | - | - | CASTIGGGANEKLFF | TGTGCCAGCACCATAGGGGGGGGCGCGAATGAAAAACTGTTTTTT
TRBJ1-1 | TRBV15 | - | once | CATSREAVAVTEAFF | TGTGCCACCAGCAGAGAGGCAGTAGCCGTCACTGAAGCTTTCTTT
TRBJ1-5 | TRBV6-1 | - | - | CAHSRTDNQPQHF | TGTGCGCACTCCAGGACTGATAATCAGCCCCAGCATTTT
TRBJ2-2 | TRBV19 | - | - | CASSKTANTGELFF | TGTGCCAGTAGTAAGACAGCGAACACCGGGGAGCTGTTTTTT
TRBJ2-7 | TRBV2 | - | - | CASSTRGSGLYEQYF | TGTGCCAGCAGTACTCGGGGGAGCGGGCTCTACGAGCAGTACTTC
TRBJ2-1 | TRBV28 | - | - | CASSWNRAYNEQFF | TGTGCCAGCAGTTGGAACAGGGCCTACAATGAGCAGTTCTTC
TRBJ2-3 | TRBV21-1 | - | - | CASSTAGNTDTQYF | TGTGCCAGCAGCACGGCAGGGAACACAGATACGCAGTATTTT
TRBJ2-3 | TRBV30 | - | - | CAWSVPPSTQYF | TGTGCCTGGAGTGTCCCACCCTCTACGCAGTATTTT
TRBJ1-5 | TRBV28 | - | - | CASSFGATSNQPQHF | TGTGCCAGCAGTTTTGGCGCGACTTCGAATCAGCCCCAGCATTTT
TRBJ2-7 | TRBV7-9 | - | - | CASSLCEGCEQYF | TGTGCCAGCAGCTTGTGTGAGGGTTGCGAGCAGTACTTC
TRBJ2-5 | TRBV5-6 | TRBD1 | - | CASSFLGQQETQYF | TGTGCCAGCAGCTTCCTGGGACAGCAAGAGACCCAGTACTTC